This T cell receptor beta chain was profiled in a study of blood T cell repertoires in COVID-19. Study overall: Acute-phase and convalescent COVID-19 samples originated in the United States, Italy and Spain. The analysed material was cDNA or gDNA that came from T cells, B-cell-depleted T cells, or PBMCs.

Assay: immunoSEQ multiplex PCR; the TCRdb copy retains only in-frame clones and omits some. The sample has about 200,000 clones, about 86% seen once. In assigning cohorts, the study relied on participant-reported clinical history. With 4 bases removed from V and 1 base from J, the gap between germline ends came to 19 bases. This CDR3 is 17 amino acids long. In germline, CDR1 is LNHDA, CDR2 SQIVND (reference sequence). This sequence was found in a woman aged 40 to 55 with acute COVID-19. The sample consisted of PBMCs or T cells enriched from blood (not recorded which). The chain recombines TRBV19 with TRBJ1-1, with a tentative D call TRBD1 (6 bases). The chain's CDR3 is CASSKRMIGGGNTEAFF. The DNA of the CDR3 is TGTGCCAGTAGTAAAAGGATGATAGGGGGGGGGAACACTGAAGCTTTCTTT.